These 2 T cell receptor beta chains came from one sample sequenced in a study of blood T cell repertoires in COVID-19. This table comes from immunoSEQ multiplex PCR, and its TCRdb copy is limited to in-frame clones, with some not included. The profile shows some 78,000 clones, roughly 90% of them singletons. Sequenced material: peripheral blood. The receptors originated from a woman aged 80 or over with active or convalescent COVID-19.

The DNA of the CDR3 is TGTGCCACCAGCAGAGATAGGCGGGATAGCAATCAGCCCCAGCATTTT. Amino acid sequence: CATSRDRRDSNQPQHF. The chain employs TRBV15 and TRBJ1-5, with D unclear. Trimming removed 0 bases at V and 0 bases at J, with 9 bases between. This CDR3 is 16 amino acids long. CDR1 LNHNV and CDR2 YYDKDF come from the germline V gene (reference sequence). The whole variable domain, filled in from reference TRBV15 and TRBJ1-5, reads DAMVIQNPRYQVTQFGKPVTLSCSQTLNHNVMYWYQQKSSQAPKLLFHYYDKDFNNEADTPDNFQSRRPNTSFCFLDIRSPGLGDTAMYLCATSRDRRDSNQPQHFGDGTRLSIL.

The J gene is TRBJ1-5, the V gene TRBV3-1 (or the pseudogene TRBV3-2); D not resolved. The germline gives CDR1 LGHDT, CDR2 YNNKEL (reference sequence). The V end lost 4 bases, the J end lost 6 bases, and 13 bases lay between the germline ends. There are 14 residues in the CDR3. CDR3 in DNA: TGTGCCAGCAGCCGAGATAGAGAGGGTCAGCCCCAGCATTTT. The encoded protein is CASSRDREGQPQHF.